Below are 26 T cell receptor beta chains sequenced from a single sample in a study of spatial heterogeneity in lung cancer. TCRdb fed the 5' RACE reads into MiXCR, producing one record per CDR3 protein. The table shows more than 80,000 distinct CDR3 sequences, with less than 15% occurring only once. The time point: sample taken at primary tumor resection. Unsorted whole RNA from tumor, nontumor lung or frozen PBMC underwent sequencing. Sample: PBMCs, taken at surgery. The origin of the receptors is a male donor with early-stage non-small cell lung cancer.

The V and J genes are TRBV7-8 and TRBJ2-7; 7 nucleotides align to TRBD1. The CDR3 extends over 16 amino acids. Trimming cost V 1 base and J 0 bases; bases outside gene matches: 6. CDR1 and CDR2 (germline): SGHVS, FQNEAQ. CDR3 bases: TGTGCCAGCAGCTTAGGGCCGGGACAGAGCTCCTACGAGCAGTACTTC. It codes for CASSLGPGQSSYEQYF.

This clonotype was observed at least ten times. This chain connects TRBV7-8 to TRBJ2-2, with no clear D. Germline assignment: CDR1 SGHVS and CDR2 FQNEAQ. The V and J ends lost 7 bases and 1 base respectively, with 16 bases between them. The length of the CDR3 is 16 residues. CDR3 amino acids: CASTYLVQMNTGELFF. In DNA, the CDR3 is TGTGCCAGCACCTATCTGGTCCAGATGAACACCGGGGAGCTGTTTTTT.

The chain couples TRBV7-2 to TRBJ2-3; D is uncertain. Deletions cut 1 base from V and 5 bases from J, with 10 bases between. Germline CDR1 and CDR2: SGHTA and FQGNSA. The length of the CDR3 is 14 residues. The CDR3 nucleotides are TGTGCCAGCAGCTTAGATTGGGTGGTAGATACGCAGTATTTT. Translating gives CASSLDWVVDTQYF.

This clonotype turned up a few times. The V gene is TRBV7-9, the J gene TRBJ1-2, with D possibly matching TRBD1 (5 bases). The germline CDR1 and CDR2 sequences are SEHNR and FQNEAQ (reference sequence). V was pared by 0 bases and J by 0 bases, with 11 bases between. This CDR3 is built from 16 residues. As DNA, the CDR3 is TGTGCCAGCAGCTTAGCGGGGCAGTATGCTAACTATGGCTACACCTTC. Translating it yields CASSLAGQYANYGYTF.

This clonotype was recorded at least ten times. The chain combines TRBV10-1 with TRBJ2-1, with TRBD2 matching over 9 bases. Germline V lookup: CDR1 WNHNN, CDR2 SYGVQD (reference sequence). V trimming: 5 bases; J trimming: 5 bases; junction bases outside the gene matches: 4. The CDR3 covers 14 residues. The CDR3 nucleotides are TGCGCCAGCAGTAGTAGCGGGGGCCACAATGAGCAGTTCTTC. This codes for CASSSSGGHNEQFF.

This clonotype was counted only a few times. The genes are TRBV25-1 and TRBJ2-7; D gene unclear. V lost 3 bases and J 4 bases, leaving 16 bases between the germline ends. Germline CDR1 reads MGHDK; CDR2 reads SYGVNS. The CDR3 is 15 amino acids. CDR3 bases: TGTGCCAGCAGTGATGGGCGAAGTGGTGGTTACGAGCAGTACTTC. This sequence encodes CASSDGRSGGYEQYF.

This clonotype has at least ten counts. The chain couples TRBV10-3 to TRBJ2-2; 9 bases match TRBD1. Per germline, CDR1 ENHRY and CDR2 SYGVKD. The CDR3 is 18 amino acids. V shed 3 bases and J 5 bases; nucleotides not matched to a gene: 13. The CDR3 sequence is CAISEALATGGMTGELFF. DNA of the CDR3: TGTGCCATCAGTGAAGCGTTAGCGACAGGGGGAATGACCGGGGAGCTGTTTTTT.

At least ten counts were recorded for this clonotype. The chain combines TRBV7-2 with TRBJ1-1; D possibly corresponds to TRBD1 (5 bases). Trimming removed 5 bases at V and 4 bases at J, with 11 bases between. CDR3 length: 13 residues. CDR1 SGHTA and CDR2 FQGNSA come from the germline V gene. The DNA for the CDR3 is TGTGCCAGCAGCAGGACACGTAGCACTGAAGCTTTCTTT. Protein product: CASSRTRSTEAFF.

This chain joins TRBV20-1 and TRBJ2-7, with D possibly being TRBD1 (5 bases). Between the trimmed V and J ends, which lost 4 bases and 3 bases, there was a span of 7 bases. The length of the CDR3 is 11 residues. Germline CDR1 reads DFQATT; CDR2 reads SNEGSKA (reference sequence). The CDR3 region is CSAKDNYEQYF. CDR3 nucleotides: TGCAGTGCTAAGGACAACTACGAGCAGTACTTC.

This clonotype was seen many times. The chain joins TRBV28 to TRBJ1-2; perhaps TRBD1 as D (5 bases). Trimming cost V 6 bases and J 6 bases, with 14 bases left between them. CDR3 length: 13 amino acids. Germline assignment: CDR1 MDHEN and CDR2 SYDVKM. CDR3 in DNA: TGTGCCAGCAGAGTGACAGTCAAGAATGGCTACACCTTC. Protein: CASRVTVKNGYTF.

The chain recombines TRBV5-1 with TRBJ1-6; TRBD1 aligns across 7 bases. The germline V gene has CDR1 SGHRS and CDR2 YFSETQ. The CDR3 runs 14 residues. J was trimmed by 5 bases and V by 4 bases; bases with no gene match: 3. This CDR3 is CASSRGQNNSPLHF. The CDR3 region has the DNA TGCGCCAGCAGCAGGGGACAGAATAATTCACCCCTCCACTTT. Using reference TRBV5-1 and TRBJ1-6 for the parts outside the CDR3, the full variable domain is KAGVTQTPRYLIKTRGQQVTLSCSPISGHRSVSWYQQTPGQGLQFLFEYFSETQRNKGNFPGRFSGRQFSNSRSEMNVSTLELGDSALYLCASSRGQNNSPLHFGNGTRLTVT.

This clonotype has a handful of counts. V is TRBV5-4 and J is TRBJ1-1; D is possibly TRBD1 (5 bases). Germline V gives CDR1 SGHNT, CDR2 YYREEE (reference sequence). The CDR3 extends over 15 amino acids. The V end was cut by 4 bases, the J end by 5 bases, with 18 bases between. The CDR3 DNA sequence: TGTGCCAGCAGCGGGGGGACTCCTGGCGGGACTGAAGCTTTCTTT. This translates into CASSGGTPGGTEAFF.

This clonotype was recorded a few times. The chain is built from TRBV9 and TRBJ2-1, with 7 bases matching TRBD2. J was trimmed by 6 bases and V by 3 bases; bases with no gene match: 6. Germline V CDR1 and CDR2: SGDLS, YYNGEE. CDR3 size: 14 residues. The chain's CDR3 is CASSGGRAGNEQFF. The DNA for the CDR3 is TGTGCCAGCAGCGGAGGGAGGGCCGGCAATGAGCAGTTCTTC.

This clonotype was picked up a small number of times. The V call is TRBV9, the J call TRBJ2-2; weak D call: TRBD2 (5 bases). Trimming removed 5 bases at V and 1 base at J, with 15 bases between. Germline CDR1 SGDLS, CDR2 YYNGEE. The CDR3 loop spans 16 amino acids. CDR3 in DNA: TGTGCCAGCAGGAGGGAGACCGGTATGAACACCGGGGAGCTGTTTTTT. This encodes CASRRETGMNTGELFF. The whole variable domain, filled in from reference TRBV9 and TRBJ2-2, reads DSGVTQTPKHLITATGQRVTLRCSPRSGDLSVYWYQQSLDQGLQFLIQYYNGEERAKGNILERFSAQQFPDLHSELNLSSLELGDSALYFCASRRETGMNTGELFFGEGSRLTVL.

This clonotype was recorded a few times. The V gene is TRBV24-1, the J gene TRBJ2-3; TRBD2 matches at 11 bases. CDR1 is KGHDR, CDR2 SFDVKD, per germline. The J segment lost 2 bases and the V segment lost 4 bases, leaving 7 bases of the junction unmatched. This CDR3 has 17 amino acids. CDR3: CATSEPKLAGATDTQYF. CDR3 coding DNA: TGTGCCACCAGTGAGCCAAAACTAGCGGGGGCCACAGATACGCAGTATTTT.

The V call is TRBV30, the J call TRBJ2-1; 15 bases map to TRBD2. This CDR3 region has 16 residues. Germline values: CDR1 GTSNPN, CDR2 SVGIG (reference sequence). V trimming: 3 bases; J trimming: 7 bases; junction bases outside the gene matches: 7. The CDR3 DNA reads TGTGCCTGGAGCCGGACTAGCGGGGGGGCTTATAATGAGCAGTTCTTC. Its protein is CAWSRTSGGAYNEQFF.

The chain couples TRBV12-3 or TRBV12-4 to TRBJ1-1, with TRBD1 matching 9 bases. The ends lost 5 bases at V and 6 bases at J; junction bases unmatched: 7. The CDR3 runs to 14 residues. The CDR3 sequence is CASSNRDRAPEAFF. In DNA form, the CDR3 reads TGTGCCAGCAGTAACCGGGACAGGGCACCTGAAGCTTTCTTT.

This chain joins TRBV13 and TRBJ1-1, with D tentatively TRBD1 (5 bases). This CDR3 has 13 residues. Germline CDR1 reads PRHDT; CDR2 reads FYEKMQ (reference sequence). Between the trimmed V and J ends, which lost 8 bases and 5 bases, there was a span of 15 bases. The chain's CDR3 is CASGGRGWTEAFF. The CDR3 DNA follows: TGTGCCAGCGGCGGGAGGGGTTGGACTGAAGCTTTCTTT. The variable domain in full, with the rest retrieved from reference TRBV13 and TRBJ1-1, is AAGVIQSPRHLIKEKRETATLKCYPIPRHDTVYWYQQGPGQDPQFLISFYEKMQSDKGSIPDRFSAQQFSDYHSELNMSSLELGDSALYFCASGGRGWTEAFFGQGTRLTVV.

This clonotype has more than one count but fewer than ten. This chain joins TRBV6-6 and TRBJ1-2, with D perhaps matching TRBD1 (5 bases). Germline V gene sequence: CDR1 MNHNY, CDR2 SVGAGI (reference sequence). The V end was cut by 9 bases, the J end by 4 bases, with 15 bases between. This CDR3 is built from 13 residues. The CDR3, as DNA: TGTGCCAGTACTACAGGAACTGGCTATGGCTACACCTTC. This translates into CASTTGTGYGYTF.

The rearrangement joins TRBV5-1 to TRBJ1-3; unclear D gene. CDR1 SGHRS and CDR2 YFSETQ come from the germline V gene. The V and J ends lost 7 bases and 2 bases respectively, with 10 bases between them. This CDR3 is 13 amino acids long. The CDR3 DNA is TGCGCCAGCTCAGAATACGCTGGAAACACCATATATTTT. Protein sequence: CASSEYAGNTIYF.

This clonotype appeared a few times. V and J are TRBV6-2 or TRBV6-3 and TRBJ2-2; D unresolved. Germline V gene data show CDR1 as MNHEY and CDR2 as SVGEGT. CDR3 length: 12 amino acids. Trimming removed 4 bases at V and 13 bases at J, with 13 bases between. CDR3 loop: CASSSRSTMLFF. The CDR3 region has the DNA TGTGCCAGCAGTTCCCGTAGCACGATGCTGTTTTTT.

This clonotype has only a few counts. The chain combines TRBV7-8 with TRBJ1-1; 8 bases fit TRBD1. The CDR3 length is 18 residues. CDR1 and CDR2 (germline): SGHVS, FQNEAQ. V dropped 5 bases and J dropped 0; count of bases not matched to a gene: 14. The CDR3 loop is CASSAAGTGLTMNTEAFF. CDR3 nucleotides: TGTGCCAGCAGCGCTGCCGGGACAGGACTAACCATGAACACTGAAGCTTTCTTT.

This clonotype turned up a few times. The chain has TRBV12-3 or TRBV12-4 and TRBJ2-3; 12 bases map to TRBD2. The CDR3 has 16 amino acids. After removal of 6 bases from V and 3 bases from J, the junction contained 7 bases not matched to a gene. CDR3 nucleotides: TGTGCCAGCAGACCACCACTAGCGGGGGGTACAGATACGCAGTATTTT. Translating gives CASRPPLAGGTDTQYF.

This clonotype occurred a few times. The chain links TRBV19 to TRBJ1-5, with no clear D. The germline gives CDR1 LNHDA, CDR2 SQIVND (reference sequence). The CDR3 consists of 16 residues. Trimming took 7 bases from V and 0 from J, leaving 16 bases between them. CDR3 protein: CASTSLGISSNQPQHF. In DNA, the CDR3 is TGTGCCAGTACTTCCCTCGGGATTAGTAGCAATCAGCCCCAGCATTTT.

The chain combines TRBV9 with TRBJ2-3, with 8 bases aligning to TRBD1. CDR1 and CDR2 from the germline V gene are SGDLS and YYNGEE. V lost 0 bases, J lost 5 bases, and 8 bases stayed unmatched. CDR3 length: 16 amino acids. CDR3 amino acids: CASSVGVSTGGDTQYF. The CDR3, as DNA: TGTGCCAGCAGCGTAGGGGTCTCAACAGGGGGAGATACGCAGTATTTT.

The chain combines TRBV20-1 with TRBJ1-1; D call uncertain. The germline V gene has CDR1 DFQATT and CDR2 SNEGSKA (reference sequence). Trimming took 0 bases from V and 2 from J, leaving 10 bases between them. The CDR3 runs 14 residues. The CDR3 DNA sequence: TGCAGTGCTAGAGATCAGCGAGGCAACACTGAAGCTTTCTTT. Translation gives CSARDQRGNTEAFF.